A selection of T cell receptor beta chains follows, all from one sample in a study of blood T cell repertoires in COVID-19. Sequencing used immunoSEQ multiplex PCR; TCRdb keeps in-frame clones, though not all of them. The table shows roughly 180,000 clones, with 79% occurring only once. The specimen was peripheral blood. Receptors originate from an older woman with COVID-19, enrolled during active disease. Each CDR3 is given with its conserved first and last residue. The order of the fields is CDR3 protein, CDR3 DNA, D gene, clone size, V gene, CDR3 length, J gene. D genes are given only for firm matches. The size entry is marked missing in some rows and otherwise reads once, few, many or a size class.

cdr3_aa: CASGLDRAVGANVLTF
cdr3_nt: TGTGCTAGTGGCCTAGACAGGGCGGTAGGGGCCAACGTCCTGACTTTC
d_call: TRBD1
clone_size: .
v_call: TRBV12-5
cdr3_length: 16
j_call: TRBJ2-6

cdr3_aa: CAISGGTSGGNNEQFF
cdr3_nt: TGTGCCATCAGTGGCGGGACTAGCGGGGGGAACAATGAGCAGTTCTTC
d_call: TRBD2
clone_size: .
v_call: TRBV10-3
cdr3_length: 16
j_call: TRBJ2-1

cdr3_aa: CASSLRTSWDYEQYF
cdr3_nt: TGTGCCAGCAGCTTAAGGACTAGCTGGGACTACGAGCAGTACTTC
d_call: TRBD2
clone_size: once
v_call: TRBV7-3
cdr3_length: 15
j_call: TRBJ2-7

cdr3_aa: CASGAEGVTGELFF
cdr3_nt: TGTGCCAGCGGCGCTGAGGGGGTCACCGGGGAGCTGTTTTTT
d_call: .
clone_size: .
v_call: TRBV7-8
cdr3_length: 14
j_call: TRBJ2-2

cdr3_aa: CATRLGLKIFNYGYTF
cdr3_nt: TGTGCCACCCGATTGGGGCTCAAAATTTTTAACTATGGCTACACCTTC
d_call: .
clone_size: .
v_call: TRBV24-1
cdr3_length: 16
j_call: TRBJ1-2

cdr3_aa: CASSYMTGFQETQYF
cdr3_nt: TGTGCCAGCAGTTACATGACAGGGTTCCAAGAGACCCAGTACTTC
d_call: TRBD1
clone_size: once
v_call: TRBV6-5
cdr3_length: 15
j_call: TRBJ2-5

cdr3_aa: CASSAQTGDNEKLFF
cdr3_nt: TGTGCCAGCAGCGCTCAGACAGGGGATAATGAAAAACTGTTTTTT
d_call: TRBD1
clone_size: .
v_call: TRBV9
cdr3_length: 15
j_call: TRBJ1-4

cdr3_aa: CASSLTGLNIQYF
cdr3_nt: TGTGCCAGCAGCTTGACAGGGCTTAACATTCAGTACTTC
d_call: TRBD1
clone_size: .
v_call: TRBV11-1
cdr3_length: 13
j_call: TRBJ2-4

cdr3_aa: CASSLSPGMNTEAFF
cdr3_nt: TGCGCCAGCAGCTTGAGTCCGGGGATGAACACTGAAGCTTTCTTT
d_call: .
clone_size: few
v_call: TRBV5-1
cdr3_length: 15
j_call: TRBJ1-1

cdr3_aa: CASSATSVNEQFF
cdr3_nt: TGTGCCAGCAGCGCTACTAGCGTCAATGAGCAGTTCTTC
d_call: TRBD2
clone_size: .
v_call: TRBV6-5
cdr3_length: 13
j_call: TRBJ2-1

cdr3_aa: CASSKEASGSRVDEQYF
cdr3_nt: TGTGCCAGCAGCAAAGAGGCTAGCGGGAGTAGAGTCGACGAGCAGTACTTC
d_call: TRBD2
clone_size: .
v_call: TRBV7-2
cdr3_length: 17
j_call: TRBJ2-7